Following are 28 T cell receptor beta chains from one sample sequenced in a study of shared clonotypes between healthy human individuals. Some clones are missing from TCRdb's copy, which holds only in-frame ones; the method was immunoSEQ multiplex PCR. The sample includes fewer than 550,000 clones, over 75% of them seen just once. Sequenced input: PBMCs. These receptors all stem from a woman aged 40 to 50 in good health. Some clones in this sample may be carry-over from other donors' samples.

The V gene is TRBV27, the J gene TRBJ2-7; the match to TRBD2 covers 11 bases. Germline V gene data show CDR1 as MNHEY and CDR2 as SMNVEV (reference sequence). Trimming removed 5 bases from V and 3 bases from J; junction bases left unmatched: 3. This CDR3 has 14 amino acids. The chain's CDR3 is CASSMGLAVYEQYF. The DNA for the CDR3 is TGTGCCAGCAGTATGGGACTAGCGGTCTACGAGCAGTACTTC.

On this clone: Other nucleotide sequences from this sample produce the same CDR3. This chain connects TRBV5-1 to TRBJ1-4; possible D gene TRBD1, 6 bases. Germline V gives CDR1 SGHRS, CDR2 YFSETQ. Trimming took off 3 bases at V and 8 bases at J, with 11 bases between the two ends. The CDR3 sequence is 13 residues long. CDR3: CASSSGVGEKLFF. The CDR3 bases are TGCGCCAGCAGCTCAGGGGTTGGGGAAAAACTGTTTTTT.

The chain employs TRBV18 and TRBJ2-1, with D perhaps TRBD2 (5 bases). The V end was cut by 2 bases, the J end by 16 bases, with 15 bases between. Looked up from germline, CDR1 is KGHSH and CDR2 is LQKENI. CDR3 size: 12 residues. The CDR3: CASSPEAEASFF. For the CDR3, the DNA is TGTGCCAGCTCACCAGAAGCGGAGGCAAGCTTCTTC.

In DNA, the CDR3 is TGTGCCAGCAGTGGTGGGAGGGGGGATGGGCACACTGAAGCTTTCTTT. It translates to CASSGGRGDGHTEAFF. This sequence joins TRBV25-1 and TRBJ1-1; D perhaps matches TRBD1 (6 bases). Deletions cut 4 bases from V and 3 bases from J, with 18 bases between. The CDR3 has 16 residues. CDR1 is MGHDK and CDR2 is SYGVNS in the germline V gene.

This clone was recorded a few times. The chain recombines TRBV6-5 with TRBJ1-5; D not resolved. Trimming removed 5 bases at V and 4 bases at J, with 9 bases between. CDR3 size: 13 residues. Germline V lookup: CDR1 MNHEY, CDR2 SVGAGI. The CDR3 DNA is TGTGCCAGCAGTCGAGGGTCGAATCAGCCCCAGCATTTT. Amino acid sequence: CASSRGSNQPQHF.

The chain employs TRBV6-5 and TRBJ2-3; D is undetermined. Looked up from germline, CDR1 is MNHEY and CDR2 is SVGAGI. The CDR3 consists of 15 residues. With 7 bases removed from V and 0 bases from J, the gap between germline ends came to 14 bases. CDR3 loop: CASTGGASSTDTQYF. CDR3 coding DNA: TGTGCCAGCACCGGCGGTGCGAGTAGCACAGATACGCAGTATTTT.

This chain joins TRBV7-9 and TRBJ2-3; no definite D call. Between the trimmed V and J ends, which lost 3 bases and 0 bases, there was a span of 16 bases. This CDR3 is 17 amino acids long. Germline values: CDR1 SEHNR, CDR2 FQNEAQ (reference sequence). Here the CDR3 reads CASSLYLGGSSTDTQYF. CDR3 nucleotides: TGTGCCAGCAGCTTGTACTTGGGCGGTTCTAGCACAGATACGCAGTATTTT. The whole variable domain, filled in from reference TRBV7-9 and TRBJ2-3, reads DTGVSQNPRHKITKRGQNVTFRCDPISEHNRLYWYRQTLGQGPEFLTYFQNEAQLEKSRLLSDRFSAERPKGSFSTLEIQRTEQGDSAMYLCASSLYLGGSSTDTQYFGPGTRLTVL.

This rearrangement joins TRBV18 to TRBJ2-7; D remains unclear. Germline assignment: CDR1 KGHSH and CDR2 LQKENI. V lost 3 bases and J lost 5, with 11 bases in between. The CDR3 totals 13 residues. CDR3 in DNA: TGTGCCAGCTCACCCGACACCGCCAACGAGCAGTACTTC. This sequence encodes CASSPDTANEQYF.

The gene calls are TRBV28 and TRBJ2-5; perhaps TRBD2 as D (5 bases). The tail of the sequence fits TRBJ2-7 better, so the J call may be wrong. The CDR3 is 13 amino acids. Germline CDR1 MDHEN, CDR2 SYDVKM. The CDR3 is CASSSGSDYEQYF. The CDR3 nucleotides are TGTGCCAGCAGTTCGGGGTCGGACTACGAGCAGTACTTC.

The chain is built from TRBV10-3 and TRBJ1-5, with TRBD1 matching over 8 bases. Germline-derived CDR1 and CDR2 are ENHRY and SYGVKD. CDR3 size: 17 residues. Trimming cost V 2 bases and J 2 bases; bases outside gene matches: 8. The CDR3 loop reads CAISEGRTGRGNQPQHF. CDR3 sequence (DNA): TGTGCCATCAGTGAGGGAAGGACAGGGAGGGGCAATCAGCCCCAGCATTTT.

This clone showed up just a few times. This chain uses TRBV19 with TRBJ2-5; a weak D match, TRBD1 (5 bases). The V end was cut by 4 bases, the J end by 7 bases, with 13 bases between. Germline V gene sequence: CDR1 LNHDA, CDR2 SQIVND (reference sequence). The CDR3 runs to 13 residues. CDR3 loop: CASSTDSQRTQYF. CDR3 sequence (DNA): TGTGCCAGTAGTACCGACAGCCAGAGGACCCAGTACTTC.

By its share, this clone is medium-sized. Other nucleotide sequences in the sample specify the same CDR3. The chain uses TRBV28 and TRBJ1-2, with D unresolved. The germline gives CDR1 MDHEN, CDR2 SYDVKM. The CDR3 is 17 residues long. V lost 2 bases, J lost 1 base, and 17 bases lay in between. The CDR3 spells CASSLARSPAINYGYTF. CDR3 nucleotide sequence: TGTGCCAGCAGTTTAGCTCGGTCACCTGCTATTAACTATGGCTACACCTTC.

The V gene is TRBV27, the J gene TRBJ2-1; 10 bases agree with TRBD1. After removal of 7 bases from V and 6 bases from J, the junction contained 9 bases not matched to a gene. Germline CDR1 reads MNHEY; CDR2 reads SMNVEV (reference sequence). The CDR3 covers 15 residues. CDR3 nucleotides: TGTGCCAGCACCCAGTGGGACAGGGGATTCAATGAGCAGTTCTTC. Protein: CASTQWDRGFNEQFF.

This clone was found once. The chain has TRBV4-2 and TRBJ1-2; 8 bases agree with TRBD1. V dropped 5 bases and J dropped 4; count of bases not matched to a gene: 9. Per germline, CDR1 LGHNA and CDR2 YNFKEQ. The CDR3 consists of 15 residues. CDR3 loop: CASSKNDRGSYGYTF. CDR3 in DNA: TGTGCCAGCAGCAAGAACGACAGGGGCAGCTATGGCTACACCTTC.

The J gene is TRBJ2-7, the V gene TRBV6-1, with D possibly matching TRBD2 (5 bases). Germline V CDR1 and CDR2: MNHNS, SASEGT. The CDR3 contains 14 residues. The V end lost 2 bases, the J end lost 1 base, and 9 bases lay between the germline ends. Here the CDR3 DNA reads TGTGCCAGCAGTGAAAATGGAGGATCCTACGAGCAGTACTTC. This gives the protein CASSENGGSYEQYF.

CDR3 sequence (DNA): TGTGCCAGCAGTGGGGGGGACAGGGGGCCGGGCACTGAAGCTTTCTTT. Its protein is CASSGGDRGPGTEAFF. V is TRBV6-1 and J is TRBJ1-1, with 12 positions matching TRBD1. J gave up 4 bases and V 4 bases, and 7 bases lay outside the gene matches. The CDR3 contains 16 residues. Germline V gives CDR1 MNHNS, CDR2 SASEGT.

This clone was recorded a few times. The chain employs TRBV28 and TRBJ2-5, with D perhaps matching TRBD1 or TRBD2 (5 bases each). The CDR3 extends over 17 amino acids. Between the trimmed V and J ends, which lost 5 bases and 4 bases, there was a span of 23 bases. Germline loops: CDR1 MDHEN, CDR2 SYDVKM. The CDR3 region is CASSTRFGAVAGETQYF. As DNA, the CDR3 is TGTGCCAGCAGTACCCGTTTCGGGGCGGTCGCGGGAGAGACCCAGTACTTC.

The chain recombines TRBV20-1 with TRBJ1-2, with D possibly being TRBD1 (5 bases). Trimming took 7 bases from V and 2 from J, leaving 8 bases between them. The CDR3 consists of 11 residues. Germline V lookup: CDR1 DFQATT, CDR2 SNEGSKA (reference sequence). This CDR3 is CSGTPNYGYTF. DNA for the CDR3: TGCAGTGGGACACCGAACTATGGCTACACCTTC.

The V and J genes are TRBV5-1 and TRBJ2-1; 16 nucleotides agree with TRBD2. This CDR3 is 17 amino acids long. Looked up from germline, CDR1 is SGHRS and CDR2 is YFSETQ. The ends lost 3 bases at V and 6 bases at J; junction bases unmatched: 6. The DNA of the CDR3 is TGCGCCAGCAGCTACGGGACTAGCGGGAGGGCGGGCAATGAGCAGTTCTTC. Its protein is CASSYGTSGRAGNEQFF.

Regarding this clone: The same CDR3 can be traced to other DNA sequences in this sample. V is TRBV18 and J is TRBJ1-5; the match to TRBD1 covers 9 bases. Unmatched junction bases numbered 2, after V lost 3 bases and J lost 5 bases. This CDR3 spans 14 amino acids. CDR1 is KGHSH and CDR2 is LQKENI in the germline V gene. Here the CDR3 reads CASSPGQGDQPQHF. CDR3 in DNA: TGTGCCAGCTCACCGGGACAGGGAGATCAGCCCCAGCATTTT.

Remarks on this clone: A far larger clone is a single base away, which makes a read error likely. The chain carries TRBV7-8 and TRBJ1-1; D uncertain. In germline, CDR1 is SGHVS, CDR2 FQNEAQ. CDR3 size: 12 residues. CDR3 protein: CASSFLNTKAFF. CDR3 nucleotides: TGTGCCAGCAGCTTTTTAAACACTAAAGCTTTCTTT. Variable domain in full (rest from reference TRBV7-8 and TRBJ1-1): GAGVSQSPRYKVAKRGQDVALRCDPISGHVSLFWYQQALGQGPEFLTYFQNEAQLDKSGLPSDRFFAERPEGSVSTLKIQRTQQEDSAVYLCASSFLNTKAFFGQGTRLTVV.

The genes are TRBV19 and TRBJ2-1; TRBD2 matches at 10 bases. Germline CDR1 is LNHDA and CDR2 is SQIVND (reference sequence). With 4 bases clipped from V and 8 bases from J, the junction kept 11 bases outside the gene matches. The CDR3 contains 16 residues. The CDR3 spells CASSRGRASGSDEQFF. CDR3 nucleotide sequence: TGTGCCAGTAGTAGGGGGCGGGCTAGCGGGAGTGATGAGCAGTTCTTC.

This clone was observed once. This sequence joins TRBV4-2 and TRBJ2-7; tentative D call: TRBD1 (6 bases). Germline assignment: CDR1 LGHNA and CDR2 YNFKEQ. The CDR3 totals 18 residues. Between the trimmed V and J ends, which lost 1 base and 0 bases, there was a span of 19 bases. The CDR3 DNA reads TGTGCCAGCAGCCAAGTGGACAGAAACCGATTCGACTCCTACGAGCAGTACTTC. Protein product: CASSQVDRNRFDSYEQYF.

The rearrangement links TRBV5-1 to TRBJ2-2, with 11 positions matching TRBD1. This CDR3 has 17 residues. CDR1 is SGHRS and CDR2 is YFSETQ in the germline V gene. V shed 3 bases, J shed 5 bases, and the junction held 9 bases outside the gene matches. DNA of the CDR3: TGCGCCAGCAGCTCCAGCCCGGGACAGGGGGGGACCGGGGAGCTGTTTTTT. Protein sequence: CASSSSPGQGGTGELFF.

The chain links TRBV19 to TRBJ1-5; TRBD1 agrees at 11 bases. The CDR3 runs to 15 residues. Germline-derived CDR1 and CDR2 are LNHDA and SQIVND (reference sequence). J gave up 8 bases and V 5 bases, and 8 bases lay outside the gene matches. The DNA for the CDR3 is TGTGCCAGTAGTGGCCGGGACAGGGGGTTGGAGCCCCAGCATTTT. Translation: CASSGRDRGLEPQHF.

This clone was observed a few times. The chain employs TRBV11-2 and TRBJ2-5, with TRBD2 matching over 7 bases. In germline, CDR1 is SGHAT, CDR2 FQNNGV. The CDR3 is made up of 15 amino acids. With 0 bases clipped from V and 5 bases from J, the junction kept 6 bases outside the gene matches. The CDR3 DNA reads as TGTGCCAGCAGCTTAGATCCGACTAGCCGGGAGACCCAGTACTTC. The encoded protein is CASSLDPTSRETQYF.

V usage is TRBV27 and J usage is TRBJ2-1, with a possible D match to TRBD2 (6 bases). Trimming pared 4 bases from V and 3 bases from J, leaving 13 bases between. Germline V lookup: CDR1 MNHEY, CDR2 SMNVEV (reference sequence). The CDR3 loop spans 15 amino acids. The CDR3 DNA sequence: TGTGCCAGCAGTTCAGCGGGTTACTTCTACAATGAGCAGTTCTTC. Translation gives CASSSAGYFYNEQFF.

This clone was seen at least ten times. The chain uses TRBV5-1 and TRBJ2-1; D uncertain. Per germline, CDR1 SGHRS and CDR2 YFSETQ. The length of the CDR3 is 13 residues. Deletions cut 4 bases from V and 5 bases from J, with 10 bases between. This CDR3 is CASSLRQNNEQFF. CDR3 coding DNA: TGCGCCAGCAGCCTAAGACAAAACAATGAGCAGTTCTTC.